Following are 9 T cell receptor beta chains from one sample sequenced in a study of control samples from healthy donors and cancer patients. Sequencing used immunoSEQ multiplex PCR; TCRdb keeps in-frame clones, though not all of them. The top ten clones hold around 3.3% of a sample with 90,000 to 150,000 clones, 88% of them seen once. Sequenced: blood. These receptors all stem from a man aged 35-49 years in good health.

This chain connects TRBV4-3 to TRBJ1-5, with unresolved D. The CDR3 sequence is 14 residues long. The V end lost 1 base, the J end lost 4 bases, and 8 bases lay between the germline ends. CDR1 is LGHNA, CDR2 YSLEER, per germline. The CDR3 region is CASSQATENQPQHF. The CDR3 DNA follows: TGCGCCAGCAGCCAAGCGACGGAGAATCAGCCCCAGCATTTT.

The J gene is TRBJ1-5, the V gene TRBV6-4, with D possibly being TRBD1 (5 bases). The CDR3 runs to 12 residues. The V and J ends lost 10 bases and 5 bases respectively, with 12 bases between them. Germline V gene lookup returns CDR1 MRHNA and CDR2 SNTAGT. The CDR3 spells CATGRGDQPQHF. In DNA, the CDR3 is TGTGCCACCGGTCGGGGGGATCAGCCCCAGCATTTT.

This clone was seen only once. In DNA, the CDR3 is TGTGCCAGCAGCTTAGCTAACGGAAACACTGAAGCTTTCTTT. It specifies CASSLANGNTEAFF. The chain joins TRBV7-8 to TRBJ1-1, with no clear D. V was pared by 0 bases and J by 2 bases, with 7 bases between. The CDR3 loop spans 14 amino acids. CDR1 is SGHVS and CDR2 is FQNEAQ in the germline V gene. Full variable domain (rest looked up from reference TRBV7-8 and TRBJ1-1): GAGVSQSPRYKVAKRGQDVALRCDPISGHVSLFWYQQALGQGPEFLTYFQNEAQLDKSGLPSDRFFAERPEGSVSTLKIQRTQQEDSAVYLCASSLANGNTEAFFGQGTRLTVV.

The gene calls are TRBV30 and TRBJ1-1; no reliable D call. V lost 0 bases and J 0 bases, leaving 11 bases between the germline ends. The CDR3 totals 15 residues. Germline V gives CDR1 GTSNPN, CDR2 SVGIG (reference sequence). In nucleotides, the CDR3 is TGTGCCTGGAGTGTACATGGCATCTTGAACACTGAAGCTTTCTTT. It specifies CAWSVHGILNTEAFF.

V is TRBV9 and J is TRBJ2-1; D may match TRBD1 or TRBD2 (5 bases each). In germline, CDR1 is SGDLS, CDR2 YYNGEE. This CDR3 region has 13 residues. Trimming cost V 4 bases and J 9 bases, with 14 bases left between them. The CDR3 coding sequence is TGTGCCAGCAGCCCTTGGGGGTATAGTGAGCAGTTCTTC. It translates to CASSPWGYSEQFF.

This clone is a singleton in its sample. The chain couples TRBV10-2 to TRBJ1-2; perhaps TRBD1 as D (5 bases). CDR1 is WSHSY, CDR2 SAAADI, per germline. Between the trimmed V and J ends, which lost 0 bases and 6 bases, there was a span of 14 bases. This CDR3 has 15 residues. The CDR3 nucleotides read TGCGCCAGCAGTGAGTCCAAGACAGTAACGGATGGCTACACCTTC. Translated, it gives CASSESKTVTDGYTF.

The chain couples TRBV30 to TRBJ2-3, with 10 bases identical to TRBD2. Trimming cost V 2 bases and J 4 bases; bases outside gene matches: 18. The CDR3 loop spans 19 amino acids. The germline CDR1 and CDR2 sequences are GTSNPN and SVGIG (reference sequence). DNA for the CDR3: TGTGCCTGGAGTCTAAAGCGGGGGGGCCATAAGTGGTCGGCAGATACGCAGTATTTT. Encoded protein: CAWSLKRGGHKWSADTQYF.

The V call is TRBV5-6, the J call TRBJ2-7, with unresolved D. V lost 4 bases, J lost 6 bases, and 8 bases lay in between. The CDR3 has 11 residues. Germline V gene data show CDR1 as SGHDT and CDR2 as YYEEEE. Written as DNA, the CDR3 is TGTGCCAGCAGCCTTATAAGCGAGCAGTACTTC. Its protein is CASSLISEQYF.

The chain links TRBV5-1 to TRBJ1-1; TRBD1 aligns across 12 bases. Trimming removed 4 bases from V and 6 bases from J; junction bases left unmatched: 7. The CDR3 totals 15 residues. Germline CDR1 SGHRS, CDR2 YFSETQ. The CDR3 loop reads CASSAGTGGRSEAFF. The DNA of the CDR3 is TGCGCCAGCAGCGCCGGGACAGGGGGCAGGTCTGAAGCTTTCTTT. Complete variable domain (other parts from reference TRBV5-1 and TRBJ1-1): KAGVTQTPRYLIKTRGQQVTLSCSPISGHRSVSWYQQTPGQGLQFLFEYFSETQRNKGNFPGRFSGRQFSNSRSEMNVSTLELGDSALYLCASSAGTGGRSEAFFGQGTRLTVV.